Each of the 9 T cell receptor beta chains below was sequenced from the same sample in a study of T-cell memory formation after mild COVID-19. TCRdb analysed the 5' RACE reads with MiXCR anew, one entry per CDR3 protein. The sample lists under 150,000 distinct CDR3 sequences; more than 15% were seen once. Sequencing was carried out using PBMCs or a T cell subset sorted from them (not recorded which). These receptors all come from an adult woman who had mild COVID-19 (a few samples of this study predate the infection). Cell type and time point are not known.

The chain recombines TRBV4-1 with TRBJ2-7; TRBD1 or TRBD2 may be the D gene (5 bases each). This CDR3 region has 16 residues. The germline gives CDR1 MGHRA, CDR2 YSYEKL. Trimming pared 4 bases from V and 2 bases from J, leaving 18 bases between. CDR3 DNA sequence: TGCGCCAGCAGCCCCAGAGGTGGGGGATATCCCTACGAGCAGTACTTC. Amino acids: CASSPRGGGYPYEQYF.

This clonotype was picked up a small number of times. The genes are TRBV7-2 and TRBJ2-5; TRBD2 matches 9 bases. The CDR3 totals 18 residues. Germline V gives CDR1 SGHTA, CDR2 FQGNSA. Trimming cost V 1 base and J 5 bases; bases outside gene matches: 14. CDR3 DNA sequence: TGTGCCAGCAGCTTAGAGGCTGCCGCGGGGGGGCCATGGGAGACCCAGTACTTC. Translated, it gives CASSLEAAAGGPWETQYF.

This clonotype was detected a few times. The rearrangement joins TRBV11-2 to TRBJ2-1; tentative D call: TRBD2 (5 bases). Trimming took off 0 bases at V and 2 bases at J, with 14 bases between the two ends. Germline loops: CDR1 SGHAT, CDR2 FQNNGV. This CDR3 comprises 17 residues. CDR3 amino acids: CASSLDVGWETYNEQFF. The CDR3 DNA reads as TGTGCCAGCAGCTTAGATGTTGGCTGGGAGACCTACAATGAGCAGTTCTTC.

This clonotype turned up a few times. J is TRBJ1-5 and V is TRBV7-6, with a weak D call TRBD1 (5 bases). CDR1 and CDR2 (germline): SGHVS, FNYEAQ. Between the trimmed V and J ends, which lost 2 bases and 9 bases, there was a span of 17 bases. CDR3 size: 15 residues. The CDR3 nucleotides are TGTGCCAGCAGCTTAAGGGACCGGGGATGGTCGCCCCAGCATTTT. Translation: CASSLRDRGWSPQHF.

The rearrangement joins TRBV7-2 to TRBJ1-5; 7 positions match TRBD1. The CDR3 totals 17 residues. V trimming: 5 bases; J trimming: 7 bases; junction bases outside the gene matches: 17. In germline, CDR1 is SGHTA, CDR2 FQGNSA. The CDR3 loop reads CASSPAGGTASGQPQHF. The DNA for the CDR3 is TGTGCCAGCAGCCCAGCAGGGGGGACAGCTTCGGGACAGCCCCAGCATTTT.

This chain connects TRBV20-1 to TRBJ1-3, with D hard to call. This CDR3 is 15 amino acids long. Looked up from germline, CDR1 is DFQATT and CDR2 is SNEGSKA (reference sequence). Trimming removed 3 bases from V and 0 bases from J, with 12 bases in between. The CDR3 protein is CSASVSLNSGNTIYF. The CDR3 DNA is TGCAGTGCTAGTGTCAGCCTTAACTCTGGAAACACCATATATTTT.

This rearrangement joins TRBV7-2 to TRBJ2-5, with TRBD2 matching 12 bases. Germline V lookup: CDR1 SGHTA, CDR2 FQGNSA. CDR3 length equals 17 residues. V trimming: 1 base; J trimming: 4 bases; junction bases outside the gene matches: 7. This CDR3 reads CASSLEWPSGGGETQYF. For the CDR3, the DNA is TGTGCCAGCAGCTTAGAGTGGCCTAGCGGGGGGGGAGAGACCCAGTACTTC.

The rearrangement uses TRBV4-3 and TRBJ2-7; 7 positions match TRBD1. This CDR3 comprises 17 residues. With V trimmed by 1 base and J by 4 bases, 13 bases remained unmatched. Per the germline V gene, CDR1 is LGHNA and CDR2 is YSLEER. In DNA, the CDR3 is TGCGCCAGCAGCCAAGGCGGCCCCGGTCAGGGGGAATACGAGCAGTACTTC. It is translated as CASSQGGPGQGEYEQYF.

The chain combines TRBV19 with TRBJ1-1; unclear D gene. V shed 5 bases and J shed 0 bases, with 10 bases lying between them. The CDR3 runs to 14 residues. The V gene's germline CDR1 is LNHDA and CDR2 SQIVND (reference sequence). Written as DNA, the CDR3 is TGTGCCAGTAGTCTGGTGGGCATGAACACTGAAGCTTTCTTT. It encodes CASSLVGMNTEAFF.